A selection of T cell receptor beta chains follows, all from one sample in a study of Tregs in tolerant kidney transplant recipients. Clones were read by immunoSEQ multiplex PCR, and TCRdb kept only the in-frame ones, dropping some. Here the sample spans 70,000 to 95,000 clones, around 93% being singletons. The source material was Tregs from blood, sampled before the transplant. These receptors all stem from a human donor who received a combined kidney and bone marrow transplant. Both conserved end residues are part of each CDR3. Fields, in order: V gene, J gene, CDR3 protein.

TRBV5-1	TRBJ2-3	CASSLLDSTDTQYF
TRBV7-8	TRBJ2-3	CASSPNSGGSTDTQYF
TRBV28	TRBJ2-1	CASSRRIEQFF
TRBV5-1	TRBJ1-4	CASNRGDRGQEKLFF
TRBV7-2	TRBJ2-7	CASSLEGVTYEQYF
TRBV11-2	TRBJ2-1	CASSLSFNEQFF
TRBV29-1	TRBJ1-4	CSGRGVIGEKLFF
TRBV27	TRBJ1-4	CASTMSTALNEKLFF
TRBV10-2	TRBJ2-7	CASRQREITYEQYF
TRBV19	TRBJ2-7	CASSIDRGYEQYF
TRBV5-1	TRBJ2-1	CASRTNTGTTYNEQFF
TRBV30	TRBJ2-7	CAWNPGAWGLSYEQYF
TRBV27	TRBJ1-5	CASSTGTGGSQPQHF
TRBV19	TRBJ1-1	CASSISPQTEAFF
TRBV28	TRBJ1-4	CASSSSVQGFNEKLFF
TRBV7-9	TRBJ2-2	CASSLGLTGGPSNTGELFF
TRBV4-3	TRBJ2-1	CASSQEGLAGPYNEQFF
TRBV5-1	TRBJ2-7	CASSFSTSGTLKDYEQYF
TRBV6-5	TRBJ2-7	CASRRERESRYEQYF
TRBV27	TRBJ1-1	CASSLRGRTEAFF
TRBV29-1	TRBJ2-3	CSVVQQLGTDTQYF
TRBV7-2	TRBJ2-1	CASSLAGGSGRHYEQFF
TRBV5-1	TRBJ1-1	CASSLELRNTEAFF
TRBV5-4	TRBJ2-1	CASSLTGTSYNEQFF
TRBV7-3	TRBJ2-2	CASSLGGGTGELFF
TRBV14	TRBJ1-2	CASSQSADYGYTF
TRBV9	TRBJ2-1	CASSVGPASYNEQFF
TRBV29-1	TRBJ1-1	CSVVRPPNTEAFF